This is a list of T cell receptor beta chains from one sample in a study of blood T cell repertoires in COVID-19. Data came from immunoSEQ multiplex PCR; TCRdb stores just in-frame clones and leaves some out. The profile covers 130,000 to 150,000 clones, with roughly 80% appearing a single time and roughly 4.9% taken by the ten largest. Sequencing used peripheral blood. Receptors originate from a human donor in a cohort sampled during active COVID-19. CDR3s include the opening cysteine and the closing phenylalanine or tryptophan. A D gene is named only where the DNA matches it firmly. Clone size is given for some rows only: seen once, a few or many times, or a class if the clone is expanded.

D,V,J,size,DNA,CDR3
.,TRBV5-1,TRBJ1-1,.,TGCGCCAGCGGGTGGGGAGGGACTGAAGCTTTCTTT,CASGWGGTEAFF
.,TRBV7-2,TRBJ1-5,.,TGTGCCAGCAGCTTAGGGTGGGGGCGAGGTCAGCCCCAGCATTTT,CASSLGWGRGQPQHF
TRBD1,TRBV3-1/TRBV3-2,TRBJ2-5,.,TGTGCCAGCAGCACACCCGGGACAGGGAAAGAGACCCAGTACTTC,CASSTPGTGKETQYF
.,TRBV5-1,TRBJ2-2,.,TGCGCCAGCAGCTTACCAGGGGCGAACACCGGGGAGCTGTTTTTT,CASSLPGANTGELFF
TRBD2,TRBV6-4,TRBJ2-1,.,TGTGCCAGCAGTGAGTTAGCGGGGGCAAATGAGCAGTTCTTC,CASSELAGANEQFF
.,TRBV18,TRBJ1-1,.,TGTGCCAGCTCACCATACCCCCCGAACACGGGGAACACTGAAGCTTTCTTT,CASSPYPPNTGNTEAFF
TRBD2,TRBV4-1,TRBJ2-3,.,TGCGCCAGCAGCCGGGGGGACTACACAGATACGCAGTATTTT,CASSRGDYTDTQYF
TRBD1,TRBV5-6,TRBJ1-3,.,TGTGCCAGCAGCTTCGTCAGGGGGGCTGGAAACACCATATATTTT,CASSFVRGAGNTIYF
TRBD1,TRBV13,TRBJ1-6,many,TGTGCCAGCAGGGACGGGACAGGGTTATCACCCCTCCACTTT,CASRDGTGLSPLHF
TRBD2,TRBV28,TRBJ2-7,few,TGTGCCAGCAGTTCCCTTGGGGGGACTAGCGGGGGGAAACCCTACGAGCAGTACTTC,CASSSLGGTSGGKPYEQYF
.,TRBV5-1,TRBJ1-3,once,TGCGCCAGCAGCCCAGGGGTTTCGGGAAACACCATATATTTT,CASSPGVSGNTIYF
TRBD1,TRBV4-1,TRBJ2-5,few,TGCGCCAGCAGCCAAGATGTTAGCACAGGGGGCAGTCTTTTGACCCAGTACTTC,CASSQDVSTGGSLLTQYF
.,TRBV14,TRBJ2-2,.,TGTGCCAGCAGCCAAGAACTGACCGGGGAGCTGTTTTTT,CASSQELTGELFF
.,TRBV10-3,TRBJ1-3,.,TGTGCCATCAGTGAATCTAACTCTGGAAACACCATATATTTT,CAISESNSGNTIYF
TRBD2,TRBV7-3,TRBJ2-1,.,TGTGCCAGCAGCTTAGGATCTGCTAGCGGGAGGTCCTACAATGAGCAGTTCTTC,CASSLGSASGRSYNEQFF
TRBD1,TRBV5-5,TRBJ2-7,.,TGTGCCAGCAGCTCGGGCAGGGGGTACGAGCAGTACTTC,CASSSGRGYEQYF
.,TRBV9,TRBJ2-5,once,TGTGCCAGCAGCGAGGGGACTGCCAGAGAGACCCAGTACTTC,CASSEGTARETQYF
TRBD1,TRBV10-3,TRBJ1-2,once,TGTGCCATCAGTGAGTCTCGTCAGGGGGCCGATGGCTACACCTTC,CAISESRQGADGYTF
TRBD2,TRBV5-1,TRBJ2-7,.,TGCGCCCGCAGCCGCGGGGGCGGGGGGGCCGGCGAGCAGTACTTC,CARSRGGGGAGEQYF